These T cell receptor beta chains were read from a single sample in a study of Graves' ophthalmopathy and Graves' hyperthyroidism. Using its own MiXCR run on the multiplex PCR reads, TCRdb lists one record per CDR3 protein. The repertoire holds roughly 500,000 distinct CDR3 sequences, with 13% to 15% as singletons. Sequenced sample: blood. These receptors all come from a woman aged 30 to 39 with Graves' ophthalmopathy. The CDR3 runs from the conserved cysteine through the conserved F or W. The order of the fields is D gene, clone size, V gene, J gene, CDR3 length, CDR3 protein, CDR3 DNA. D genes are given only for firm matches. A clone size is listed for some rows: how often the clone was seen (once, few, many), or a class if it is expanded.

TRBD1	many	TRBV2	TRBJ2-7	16	CASSEGGTVSSYEQYF	TGTGCCAGCAGTGAAGGAGGGACAGTGAGCTCCTACGAGCAGTACTTC
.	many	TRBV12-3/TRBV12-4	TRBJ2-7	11	CASAGVYEQYF	TGTGCCAGCGCAGGGGTCTACGAGCAGTACTTC
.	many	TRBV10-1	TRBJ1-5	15	CASIKWARTNQPQHF	TGCGCCAGCATCAAGTGGGCCAGGACTAATCAGCCCCAGCATTTT
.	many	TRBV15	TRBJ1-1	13	CATSNHQDREAFF	TGTGCCACCAGCAATCATCAGGACAGAGAAGCTTTCTTT
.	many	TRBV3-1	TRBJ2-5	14	CASSQSQGQETQYF	TGTGCCAGCAGCCAATCACAGGGTCAAGAGACCCAGTACTTC
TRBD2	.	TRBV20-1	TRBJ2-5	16	CSARERLAGVKETQYF	TGCAGTGCTAGAGAGCGGCTAGCGGGGGTGAAAGAGACCCAGTACTTC
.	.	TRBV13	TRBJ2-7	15	CASSLEAGATREQYF	TGTGCCAGCAGCTTAGAGGCGGGGGCGACGCGCGAGCAGTACTTC
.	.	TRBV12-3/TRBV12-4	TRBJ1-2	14	CASSLMTDNYGYTF	TGTGCCAGCAGTTTAATGACGGATAACTATGGCTACACCTTC
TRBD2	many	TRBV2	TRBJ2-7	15	CASSSRTSVAYEQYF	TGTGCCAGCAGTTCAAGGACTAGCGTGGCCTACGAGCAGTACTTC
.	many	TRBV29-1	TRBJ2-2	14	CSVGGLTNTGELFF	TGCAGCGTTGGAGGACTTACGAACACCGGGGAGCTGTTTTTT
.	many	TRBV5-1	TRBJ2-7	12	CASKDGAYEQYF	TGCGCCAGCAAGGACGGTGCCTACGAGCAGTACTTC
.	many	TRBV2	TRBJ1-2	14	CASRMDQDSYGYTF	TGTGCCAGCAGGATGGACCAGGACTCCTATGGCTACACCTTC
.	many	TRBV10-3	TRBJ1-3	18	CAISGGRLPHFSGNTIYF	TGTGCCATCTCCGGGGGGCGCCTCCCGCATTTCTCTGGAAACACCATATATTTT
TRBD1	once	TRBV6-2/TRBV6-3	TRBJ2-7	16	CASSHLVGQKENEQYF	TGTGCCAGCAGTCACCTCGTGGGACAGAAAGAAAACGAGCAGTACTTC
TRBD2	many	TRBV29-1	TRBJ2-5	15	CSVDGTSGSGETQYF	TGCAGCGTAGACGGGACTAGCGGGAGTGGGGAGACCCAGTACTTC
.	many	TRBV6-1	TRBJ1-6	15	CASKGLSSYNSPLHF	TGTGCCAGCAAGGGTCTGAGCTCCTATAATTCACCCCTCCACTTT
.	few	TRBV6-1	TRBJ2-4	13	CASSRDPRDIKYF	TGTGCCAGCAGCCGAGATCCGCGGGACATTAAGTACTTC
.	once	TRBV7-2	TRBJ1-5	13	CAWSLGGNQPQHF	TGTGCCTGGAGTCTGGGGGGGAATCAGCCCCAGCATTTT
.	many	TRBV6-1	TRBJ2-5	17	CASREIKGHTYQETQYF	TGTGCCAGCAGGGAGATAAAGGGACATACGTACCAAGAGACCCAGTACTTC
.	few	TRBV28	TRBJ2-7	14	CASSFSRAVDEQYF	TGTGCCAGCAGTTTCTCTCGGGCAGTCGACGAGCAGTACTTC
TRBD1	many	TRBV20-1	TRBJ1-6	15	CSAINSGTGSSPLHF	TGCAGTGCTATAAACTCCGGGACAGGGAGTTCACCCCTCCACTTT
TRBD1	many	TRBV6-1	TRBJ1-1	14	CASRPGQGVEKAFF	TGTGCCAGCAGGCCGGGACAGGGGGTTGAAAAAGCTTTCTTT
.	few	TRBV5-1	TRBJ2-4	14	CASSFQGFENIKYF	TGCGCCAGCAGCTTCCAGGGGTTCGAAAACATTAAGTACTTC
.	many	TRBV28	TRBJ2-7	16	CASSFDETLGSYEQYF	TGTGCCAGCAGTTTCGACGAGACCCTGGGCTCCTACGAGCAGTACTTC